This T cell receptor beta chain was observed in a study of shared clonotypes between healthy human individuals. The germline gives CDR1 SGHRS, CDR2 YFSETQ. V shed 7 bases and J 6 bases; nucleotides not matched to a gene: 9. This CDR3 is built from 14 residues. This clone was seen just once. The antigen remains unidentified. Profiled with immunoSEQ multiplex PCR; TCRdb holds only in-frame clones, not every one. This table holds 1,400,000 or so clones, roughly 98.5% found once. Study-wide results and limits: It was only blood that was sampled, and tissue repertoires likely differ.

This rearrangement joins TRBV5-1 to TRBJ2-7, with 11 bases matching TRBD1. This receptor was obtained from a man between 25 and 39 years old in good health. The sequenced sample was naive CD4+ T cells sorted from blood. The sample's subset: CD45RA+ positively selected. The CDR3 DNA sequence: TGCGCCAGCTGCCCCGGGACAGGGGGTAGCGAGCAGTACTTC. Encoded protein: CASCPGTGGSEQYF.